A selection of T cell receptor beta chains follows, all from one sample in a study of Graves' ophthalmopathy and Graves' hyperthyroidism. TCRdb independently ran MiXCR on the multiplex PCR reads; one entry per CDR3 protein. The repertoire holds about 340,000 distinct CDR3 sequences, with 15% to 20% as singletons. Input material: peripheral blood. The receptors derive from an adult man with Graves' ophthalmopathy. Both conserved end residues are part of each CDR3. A D gene is named only where the DNA matches it firmly. Rows may omit the clone size; those that give it use once, few, many or a size class.

abundance	v_gene	j_gene	d_gene	CDR3nt	CDR3aa
many	TRBV15	TRBJ2-2	TRBD1	TGTGCCACCAGCAGAGATCGGCAGGGGGTGGACGGGGAGCTGTTTTTT	CATSRDRQGVDGELFF
many	TRBV7-2	TRBJ1-2	-	TGTGCCAGCAGCTTCTCGGGGCCCTATGGCTACACCTTC	CASSFSGPYGYTF
many	TRBV6-5	TRBJ1-6	TRBD1	TGTGCCAGCCAAGAAGACAGGGAGCGGTTCTCACCCCTCCACTTT	CASQEDRERFSPLHF
-	TRBV20-1	TRBJ1-6	TRBD1	TGCAGTGCTAGACTCGGGACAGGGACAAATTCACCCCTCCACTTT	CSARLGTGTNSPLHF
many	TRBV9	TRBJ1-6	-	TGTGCCAGCAGCGTAGTCGGGACGGGTAATTCACCCCTCCACTTT	CASSVVGTGNSPLHF
many	TRBV7-3	TRBJ1-5	TRBD1	TGTGCCAGCAGCTCCGGACAGGACGAAGATAGCAATCAGCCCCAGCATTTT	CASSSGQDEDSNQPQHF
many	TRBV3-1	TRBJ1-1	-	TGTGCCAGCAGCCACCATGTCCCTGACACTGAAGCTTTCTTT	CASSHHVPDTEAFF
many	TRBV6-2/TRBV6-3	TRBJ2-7	-	TGTGCCAGCAGTAGACAGCTCTACGAGCAGTACTTC	CASSRQLYEQYF
many	TRBV28	TRBJ1-2	-	TGTGCCAGCAGTTTATCTGGAAGGGGATCTAACTATGGCTACACCTTC	CASSLSGRGSNYGYTF
few	TRBV27	TRBJ1-2	-	TGTGCCAGCAGTCCATTGACAGGTTACTATGGCTACACCTTC	CASSPLTGYYGYTF
few	TRBV20-1	TRBJ2-7	TRBD1	TGCAGTGCTGAGCAAACCGGGACAGGGGCTACCTACGAGCAGTACTTC	CSAEQTGTGATYEQYF
-	TRBV12-3/TRBV12-4	TRBJ2-7	-	TGTGCCAGCAGTTTGAACAGCCCTTACGAGCAGTACTTC	CASSLNSPYEQYF
few	TRBV4-1	TRBJ2-7	TRBD1	TGCGCCAGCAGCCTGGGACCCCTTTCGGGACAGGGGTCCTACGAGCAGTACTTC	CASSLGPLSGQGSYEQYF
many	TRBV6-5	TRBJ2-5	-	TGTGCCAGCAGTTACCCAGGGTGGCAAGAGACCCAGTACTTC	CASSYPGWQETQYF
many	TRBV6-1	TRBJ1-6	-	TGTGCCAGCAGTAGAACAAATCCCTATAATTCACCCCTCCACTTT	CASSRTNPYNSPLHF
-	TRBV12-3/TRBV12-4	TRBJ1-2	TRBD1	TGTGCCAGCAGTGTGGGACAGGGGGCCGACTATGGCTACACCTTC	CASSVGQGADYGYTF
many	TRBV10-3	TRBJ1-1	TRBD1	TGTGCCATCAGTGTCACAGGGGATTCTCTGAACACTGAAGCTTTCTTT	CAISVTGDSLNTEAFF
-	TRBV6-1	TRBJ1-1	TRBD1	TGTGCCAGCAGTCCGGGACAGAGAGATAACACTGAAGCTTTCTTT	CASSPGQRDNTEAFF
many	TRBV7-8	TRBJ2-2	-	TGTGCCAGCAGCTTAGAGCCGGGTGGCACCGGGGAGCTGTTTTTT	CASSLEPGGTGELFF
many	TRBV6-2/TRBV6-3	TRBJ1-5	-	TGTGCCAGCAGTCATCCCCAGGACAAGAATCAGCCCCAGCATTTT	CASSHPQDKNQPQHF
once	TRBV29-1	TRBJ2-7	TRBD1	TGCAGCGCTGGACAGGACTACGAGCAGTACTTC	CSAGQDYEQYF
many	TRBV20-1	TRBJ2-5	TRBD2	TGCAGTGCTAGAGATCTATTAGCGGGGGTGTCCGGAGAGACCCAGTACTTC	CSARDLLAGVSGETQYF
many	TRBV6-5	TRBJ1-1	TRBD1	TGTGCCAGCAGTTACAAGGGACAGGGGTTCACTGAAGCTTTCTTT	CASSYKGQGFTEAFF
many	TRBV4-1	TRBJ2-1	TRBD1	TGCGCCAGCAGCCATGACAGGGTTCAGGATGAGCAGTTCTTC	CASSHDRVQDEQFF
many	TRBV18	TRBJ2-7	-	TGTGCCAGCTCACCTTATTCAGGGTCGGACTACGAGCAGTACTTC	CASSPYSGSDYEQYF
few	TRBV6-2/TRBV6-3	TRBJ2-7	TRBD2	TGTGCCAGCAGTTCTAGCGGGCGCATCTACGAGCAGTACTTC	CASSSSGRIYEQYF
-	TRBV10-3	TRBJ2-7	-	TGTGCCATGCTTTGGGGGAAGGGGGAGCAGTACTTC	CAMLWGKGEQYF
-	TRBV6-2/TRBV6-3	TRBJ2-5	TRBD2	TGTGCCAGCAGTTACCCTAGCGGGAAGGAGACCCAGTACTTC	CASSYPSGKETQYF
many	TRBV12-3/TRBV12-4	TRBJ1-1	-	TGTGCCAGCAGTTTAGTGTCAGACGGTGAAGCTTTCTTT	CASSLVSDGEAFF
many	TRBV20-1	TRBJ1-2	-	TGCAGTGCTAGTACAGGGCGGGGGACTACTTATGGCTACACCTTC	CSASTGRGTTYGYTF
many	TRBV6-5	TRBJ1-2	-	TGTGCCAGCAGAACCAGGGGATTCTATGGCTACACCTTC	CASRTRGFYGYTF
-	TRBV6-1	TRBJ2-5	TRBD2	TGTGCCAGCGATTCCACGGCCGGGGAGGGGGAGACCCAGTACTTC	CASDSTAGEGETQYF
many	TRBV15	TRBJ1-6	-	TGTGCCACCAGCAGCATGGGGGCGTACGGTTCACCCCTCCACTTT	CATSSMGAYGSPLHF
many	TRBV2	TRBJ2-7	-	TGTGCCAGCACAGAGGAGTCTGGCGAGCAGTACTTC	CASTEESGEQYF
many	TRBV10-3	TRBJ1-2	TRBD1	TGTGCCATCAGCGGGACAGCTAACTATGGCTACACCTTC	CAISGTANYGYTF
many	TRBV6-1	TRBJ2-2	TRBD1	TGTGCCAGCAAGGTTCGAGGGGGCGACACCGGGGAGCTGTTTTTT	CASKVRGGDTGELFF
many	TRBV7-2	TRBJ2-5	TRBD2	TGTGCCAGCAGCACTGGGACTAGCGGGTTTGGGGAGACCCAGTACTTC	CASSTGTSGFGETQYF
many	TRBV7-8	TRBJ2-5	TRBD1	TGTGCCAGCAGCTCCGACAGGGGATCTCAGACCCAGTACTTC	CASSSDRGSQTQYF
few	TRBV6-2/TRBV6-3	TRBJ1-5	-	TGTGCCATCAGTCTCCTCGGGGCCGACAGCAATCAGCCCCAGCATTTT	CAISLLGADSNQPQHF
-	TRBV11-2	TRBJ1-2	-	TGTGCCAGCAGCTTAGAATTGGGGGCCAACTATGGCTACACCTTC	CASSLELGANYGYTF
many	TRBV27	TRBJ2-7	-	TGTGCCAGCAGTTGGGCCTCCGAGCAGTACTTC	CASSWASEQYF
many	TRBV28	TRBJ1-1	-	TGTGCCAGCAGTTTCCAGGGGCTTGGGGGAAACACTGAAGCTTTCTTT	CASSFQGLGGNTEAFF
many	TRBV5-1	TRBJ1-6	-	TGCGCCAGCAGCATACGGGACTCCTATAATTCACCCCTCCACTTT	CASSIRDSYNSPLHF
many	TRBV12-5	TRBJ1-1	-	TGTGCTAGTGGTCTCGATGTTCTGGCCACTGAAGCTTTCTTT	CASGLDVLATEAFF
-	TRBV6-1	TRBJ1-2	TRBD1	TGTGCCAGCAGTGTTCTTTGGACAGGACTTCTTAACTATGGCTACACCTTC	CASSVLWTGLLNYGYTF
many	TRBV2	TRBJ2-2	-	TGTGCCAGCAGGGAGAAGGAGATGAACACCGGGGAGCTGTTTTTT	CASREKEMNTGELFF
many	TRBV5-4	TRBJ1-1	TRBD1	TGTGCCAGCAGCTTGGCCCAGACAGGGGGAACTGAAGCTTTCTTT	CASSLAQTGGTEAFF
many	TRBV20-1	TRBJ1-5	-	TGCAGTGCTAGAGCAGGGGCCCAGGGCAATCAGCCCCAGCATTTT	CSARAGAQGNQPQHF